The 27 T cell receptor beta chains below were found in one sample sequenced in a study of T-cell memory formation after mild COVID-19. TCRdb re-analysed the 5' RACE reads in MiXCR, keeping a single row per CDR3 protein. The sample shows under 450,000 distinct CDR3 sequences, around 15% of them seen only once. Material: PBMCs or a T cell subset sorted from them (not recorded which). The receptors stem from a man aged 18 to 29 who had mild COVID-19 (a few samples of this study predate the infection). Cell type and time point are not known.

This clonotype was counted only a few times. The gene calls are TRBV10-3 and TRBJ2-7, with 10 bases matching TRBD2. The V segment lost 3 bases and the J segment 7 bases; nucleotides outside the gene matches: 9. The CDR3 contains 15 residues. In germline, CDR1 is ENHRY, CDR2 SYGVKD. In DNA form, the CDR3 reads TGTGCCATCAGTGAAGGGGTTAGCGGGAGGTTGGAGCAGTACGTC. It specifies CAISEGVSGRLEQYV.

The chain joins TRBV10-1 to TRBJ1-6, with D perhaps TRBD1 (5 bases). The CDR3 has 13 amino acids. The V end lost 2 bases, the J end lost 10 bases, and 9 bases lay between the germline ends. Looked up from germline, CDR1 is WNHNN and CDR2 is SYGVQD (reference sequence). The CDR3 sequence: CASSEVWGSPLHF. The DNA of the CDR3 is TGCGCCAGCAGTGAGGTTTGGGGGTCACCCCTCCACTTT.

In this sample, this clonotype turned up many times. The chain carries TRBV27 and TRBJ2-2; tentatively, D is TRBD1 or TRBD2 (5 bases each). Germline V gene data show CDR1 as MNHEY and CDR2 as SMNVEV (reference sequence). V gave up 4 bases and J gave up 3 bases, with 12 bases separating them. There are 15 residues in the CDR3. This chain's CDR3 is CASSWARGDTGELFF. CDR3 DNA: TGTGCCAGCAGTTGGGCGCGAGGGGACACCGGGGAGCTGTTTTTT.

The rearrangement uses TRBV27 and TRBJ2-5, with 7 bases matching TRBD2. The CDR3 runs to 12 residues. After removal of 6 bases from V and 9 bases from J, the junction contained 7 bases not matched to a gene. Germline CDR1 is MNHEY and CDR2 is SMNVEV (reference sequence). This chain's CDR3 is CASSPGSGAQYF. The CDR3 nucleotides are TGTGCCAGCAGCCCCGGAAGCGGGGCCCAGTACTTC.

This clonotype was found a few times. The chain combines TRBV3-1 with TRBJ2-4, with D possibly TRBD1 on 5 matching bases. Per the germline V gene, CDR1 is LGHDT and CDR2 is YNNKEL (reference sequence). CDR3 size: 15 residues. Trimming took 0 bases from V and 8 from J, leaving 14 bases between them. CDR3 in DNA: TGTGCCAGCAGCCAAGAGCCTCAGACAGTTCACATTCAGTACTTC. It yields the protein CASSQEPQTVHIQYF.

The chain carries TRBV18 and TRBJ1-6; 7 bases align to TRBD1. The trim removed 2 bases at V and 3 bases at J, leaving 4 bases unmatched. Germline-derived CDR1 and CDR2 are KGHSH and LQKENI. The CDR3 sequence is 16 residues long. The CDR3 is CASSPIRDSYNSPLHF. CDR3 in DNA: TGTGCCAGCTCACCAATCAGGGACAGCTATAATTCACCCCTCCACTTT.

The V gene is TRBV15, the J gene TRBJ1-4, with D possibly TRBD1 on 5 matching bases. Germline loops: CDR1 LNHNV, CDR2 YYDKDF (reference sequence). The CDR3 spans 13 residues. The germline V and J ends were trimmed by 0 bases and 12 bases, with 11 bases remaining between them. The CDR3 nucleotides read TGTGCCACCAGCAGAGACTCGATGGGGGAACTGTTTTTT. This codes for CATSRDSMGELFF.

This clonotype was picked up a small number of times. The J gene is TRBJ2-4, the V gene TRBV6-5, with 7 bases matching TRBD2. After removal of 5 bases from V and 7 bases from J, the junction contained 2 bases not matched to a gene. Germline values: CDR1 MNHEY, CDR2 SVGAGI. The CDR3 is made up of 12 amino acids. The CDR3 spells CASSGLDNIQYF. CDR3 bases: TGTGCCAGCAGTGGACTAGATAACATTCAGTACTTC.

This clonotype was counted a few times. The V call is TRBV11-2, the J call TRBJ1-2, with 10 bases aligning to TRBD1. The V and J ends lost 7 bases and 8 bases, in that order; junction bases with no gene match: 13. CDR3 length: 15 residues. Germline values: CDR1 SGHAT, CDR2 FQNNGV. The CDR3, as DNA: TGTGCCAGCACCAAAAACCCGGGACAGGGGTACGGCTACACCTTC. This gives the protein CASTKNPGQGYGYTF.

As to this clonotype: This may come from a read error, since a much larger clone is one base off. A read error is likely, as this CDR3 ends without the conserved phenylalanine or tryptophan. J is TRBJ1-2 and V is TRBV7-9; 7 positions match TRBD1. Germline CDR1 and CDR2: SEHNR and FQNEAQ (reference sequence). The CDR3 contains 15 residues. The V and J ends lost 4 bases and 5 bases, in that order; junction bases with no gene match: 10. CDR3 amino acids: CASSSGDPGGYGYTL. As DNA, the CDR3 is TGTGCCAGCAGCTCCGGAGACCCAGGGGGTTATGGCTACACCTTA.

The table lists this clonotype with a few counts. The rearrangement joins TRBV20-1 to TRBJ1-5; D is possibly TRBD1 (5 bases). The CDR3 is made up of 15 amino acids. The ends were cut back, 5 bases at V and 5 bases at J, with 19 bases in the middle. In germline, CDR1 is DFQATT, CDR2 SNEGSKA (reference sequence). The CDR3 coding sequence is TGCAGTGCTGGAACTTTCCGACAGATGGATCAGCCCCAGCATTTT. Translating it yields CSAGTFRQMDQPQHF.

The gene calls are TRBV9 and TRBJ2-1, with D perhaps matching TRBD1 (6 bases). Germline V gene lookup returns CDR1 SGDLS and CDR2 YYNGEE. This CDR3 has 13 amino acids. The V gene lost 6 bases and the J gene lost 9 bases, with 16 bases spanning the gap. The CDR3 is CASMSRQDGEQFF. DNA for the CDR3: TGTGCCAGCATGTCCAGACAGGACGGTGAGCAGTTCTTC.

V usage is TRBV20-1 and J usage is TRBJ2-1; TRBD2 aligns across 7 bases. The trim removed 6 bases at V and 3 bases at J, leaving 2 bases unmatched. The CDR3 has 12 amino acids. Germline loops: CDR1 DFQATT, CDR2 SNEGSKA (reference sequence). CDR3 protein: CSARDYYNEQFF. DNA for the CDR3: TGCAGTGCGCGGGACTACTACAATGAGCAGTTCTTC.

The V call is TRBV12-3 or TRBV12-4, the J call TRBJ2-1, with D perhaps TRBD1 or TRBD2 (5 bases each). The CDR3 sequence is 12 residues long. V was clipped by 7 bases and J by 8 bases, with 12 bases between them. The CDR3 sequence: CASTERGDEQFF. CDR3 nucleotides: TGTGCCAGCACTGAGAGGGGTGATGAGCAGTTCTTC.

The sample holds a few counts of this clonotype. V usage is TRBV6-5 and J usage is TRBJ2-3; the D gene is possibly TRBD1 (5 bases). Trimming cost V 5 bases and J 3 bases, with 9 bases left between them. Germline CDR1 is MNHEY and CDR2 is SVGAGI. CDR3 length equals 13 residues. The CDR3 coding sequence is TGTGCCAGCAGTCGGAGACAGACAGATACGCAGTATTTT. Its translation is CASSRRQTDTQYF.

This clonotype was seen ten or more times. The chain uses TRBV6-5 and TRBJ2-2, with a possible D match to TRBD2 (6 bases). The CDR3 has 17 residues. Trimming left V 5 bases short and J 2 bases short, with 18 bases between. Looked up from germline, CDR1 is MNHEY and CDR2 is SVGAGI. The CDR3 nucleotides read TGTGCCAGCAGTCCGGGGCGGCGGGGATCCAACACCGGGGAGCTGTTTTTT. Its translation is CASSPGRRGSNTGELFF.

This clonotype was seen more than once but under ten times. The chain uses TRBV9 and TRBJ1-4; 9 bases fit TRBD1. Germline CDR1 reads SGDLS; CDR2 reads YYNGEE. Trimming took 0 bases from V and 5 from J; bases not matched to a gene: 11. This CDR3 is built from 18 residues. The chain's CDR3 is CASSVGLGQGFENEKLFF. The CDR3, as DNA: TGTGCCAGCAGCGTAGGCCTCGGACAGGGGTTCGAAAATGAAAAACTGTTTTTT.

In this sample, this clonotype turned up a few times. This rearrangement joins TRBV9 to TRBJ1-1; 7 bases map to TRBD1. The germline CDR1 and CDR2 sequences are SGDLS and YYNGEE. J lost 4 bases, V lost 4 bases, and 7 bases had no gene match. CDR3 length: 14 amino acids. The CDR3 spells CASSQQTGSTEAFF. Here the CDR3 DNA reads TGTGCCAGCAGCCAACAGACAGGGTCCACTGAAGCTTTCTTT.

This clonotype showed up just a few times. The rearrangement joins TRBV5-1 to TRBJ2-7; the D gene could be TRBD1 or TRBD2 (5 bases each). CDR1 is SGHRS and CDR2 is YFSETQ in the germline V gene. V lost 4 bases and J lost 2, with 10 bases in between. The length of the CDR3 is 13 residues. This CDR3 is CASSVQEAYEQYV. The CDR3 bases are TGCGCCAGCAGCGTACAGGAGGCCTACGAGCAGTACGTC.

The sample holds many counts of this clonotype. The chain has TRBV12-3 or TRBV12-4 and TRBJ1-5; D is undetermined. The V end was cut by 3 bases, the J end by 7 bases, with 7 bases between. CDR3 length equals 12 residues. CDR3 protein: CASSFRAQPQHF. The CDR3 DNA sequence: TGTGCCAGCAGTTTTCGAGCCCAGCCCCAGCATTTT.

This clonotype was seen a handful of times. The chain carries TRBV10-3 and TRBJ2-3; 10 bases align to TRBD2. Germline loops: CDR1 ENHRY, CDR2 SYGVKD. The ends lost 6 bases at V and 3 bases at J; junction bases unmatched: 9. The CDR3 covers 16 residues. CDR3 DNA: TGTGCCATCAGAGGAGGGATTAGCGGGGGGACAGATACGCAGTATTTT. Encoded protein: CAIRGGISGGTDTQYF.

This clonotype was seen ten or more times. The chain employs TRBV18 and TRBJ2-2; D is possibly TRBD2 (5 bases). Per the germline V gene, CDR1 is KGHSH and CDR2 is LQKENI. The length of the CDR3 is 13 residues. The germline V and J ends were trimmed by 3 bases and 5 bases, with 7 bases remaining between them. The CDR3 loop is CASSPPGTGELFF. In nucleotides, the CDR3 is TGTGCCAGCTCACCGCCGGGAACCGGGGAGCTGTTTTTT.

This clonotype was counted ten times or more. The chain joins TRBV12-3 or TRBV12-4 to TRBJ2-3; no reliable D call. V gave up 6 bases and J gave up 1 base, with 14 bases separating them. The CDR3 is 15 amino acids. The CDR3: CASSPHSTGTDTQYF. The DNA of the CDR3 is TGTGCCAGCAGCCCACACTCAACCGGCACAGATACGCAGTATTTT.

The table lists this clonotype with a few counts. V is TRBV13 and J is TRBJ1-3; no clear D gene. CDR3 length: 12 residues. V shed 6 bases and J shed 6 bases, with 9 bases lying between them. CDR1 and CDR2 from the germline V gene are PRHDT and FYEKMQ (reference sequence). CDR3 sequence (DNA): TGTGCCAGCAGACTGGGCTCAAACACCATATATTTT. Its translation is CASRLGSNTIYF. The complete variable domain, with remaining parts taken from reference TRBV13 and TRBJ1-3, reads AAGVIQSPRHLIKEKRETATLKCYPIPRHDTVYWYQQGPGQDPQFLISFYEKMQSDKGSIPDRFSAQQFSDYHSELNMSSLELGDSALYFCASRLGSNTIYFGEGSWLTVV.

This clonotype was observed a handful of times. The V gene is TRBV5-1, the J gene TRBJ2-7, with 7 bases identical to TRBD2. CDR3 length equals 14 residues. Looked up from germline, CDR1 is SGHRS and CDR2 is YFSETQ. J was trimmed by 2 bases and V by 6 bases; bases with no gene match: 8. CDR3 residues: CASTLGGRPYEQYF. CDR3 in DNA: TGCGCCAGCACCCTGGGGGGGAGGCCCTACGAGCAGTACTTC.

There are a few counts of this clonotype. This chain connects TRBV20-1 to TRBJ2-7; D ambiguous. V was shortened by 3 bases and J by 2 bases, with 14 bases between the two germline ends. The CDR3 has 14 amino acids. Germline CDR1 is DFQATT and CDR2 is SNEGSKA (reference sequence). The CDR3, as DNA: TGCAGTGCTAGTTACGCAGTTTATCCCTACGAGCAGTACTTC. Its translation: CSASYAVYPYEQYF.

This clonotype occurred a few times. The chain employs TRBV6-6 and TRBJ1-2; D uncertain. Germline V gene lookup returns CDR1 MNHNY and CDR2 SVGAGI (reference sequence). V gave up 7 bases and J gave up 4 bases, with 16 bases separating them. CDR3 length: 14 residues. As DNA, the CDR3 is TGTGCCAGCACGGTGGGCGGACCTGCCTATGGCTACACCTTC. Translated: CASTVGGPAYGYTF.